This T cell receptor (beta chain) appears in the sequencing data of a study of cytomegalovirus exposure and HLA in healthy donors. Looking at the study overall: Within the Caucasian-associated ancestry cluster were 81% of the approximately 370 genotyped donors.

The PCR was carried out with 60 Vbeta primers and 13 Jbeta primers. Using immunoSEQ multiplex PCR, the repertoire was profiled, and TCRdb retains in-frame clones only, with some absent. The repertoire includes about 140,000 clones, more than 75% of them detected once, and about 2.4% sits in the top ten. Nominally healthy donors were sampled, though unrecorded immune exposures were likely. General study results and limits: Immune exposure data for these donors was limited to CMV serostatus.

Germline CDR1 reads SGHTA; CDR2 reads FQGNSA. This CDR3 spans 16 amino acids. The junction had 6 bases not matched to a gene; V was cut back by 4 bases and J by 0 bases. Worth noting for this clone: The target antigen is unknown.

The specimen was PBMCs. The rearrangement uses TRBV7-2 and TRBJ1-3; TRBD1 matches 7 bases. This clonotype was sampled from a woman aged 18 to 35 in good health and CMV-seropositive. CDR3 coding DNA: TGTGCCAGCAGCTGGACAGGTCCCCGCTCTGGAAACACCATATATTTT. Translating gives CASSWTGPRSGNTIYF.